The subject of this entry is one T cell receptor (beta chain). This table comes from immunoSEQ multiplex PCR, and its TCRdb copy is limited to in-frame clones, with some not included. Seen here are some 250,000 clones, around 81% observed once, and the top ten hold around 2.9%. The data belong to a study of blood T cell repertoires in COVID-19. At the level of the study: From the United States, Italy and Spain came samples of acute and convalescent COVID-19. The cDNA or gDNA used as material had been derived from T cells, B-cell-depleted T cells, or PBMCs.

Germline CDR1 reads SGDLS; CDR2 reads YYNGEE. Trimming left V 1 base short and J 0 bases short, with 13 bases between. The CDR3 runs 16 residues. The V and J genes are TRBV9 and TRBJ1-1, with D possibly matching TRBD1 (5 bases). This clonotype was sampled from a woman aged 55-69 years with active or convalescent COVID-19. The sequenced sample consisted of peripheral blood. In DNA form, the CDR3 reads TGTGCCAGCAGCGTACCGGACAAGAGCATGAACACTGAAGCTTTCTTT. This sequence encodes CASSVPDKSMNTEAFF.